These 14 T cell receptor beta chains originate from one sample sequenced in a study of blood T cell repertoires in COVID-19. This table comes from immunoSEQ multiplex PCR, and its TCRdb copy is limited to in-frame clones, with some not included. The data show 170,000 or so clones, more than 85% seen once. The sequenced sample was peripheral blood. These receptors all come from a man aged 40-50 years with active or convalescent COVID-19.

The gene calls are TRBV6-5 and TRBJ2-2, with TRBD1 matching over 7 bases. The CDR3 has 15 residues. V lost 6 bases to trimming and J lost 7 bases; unmatched junction nucleotides: 11. Germline V lookup: CDR1 MNHEY, CDR2 SVGAGI. The CDR3 loop is CASRTPRGRGGELFF. CDR3 nucleotide sequence: TGTGCCAGCAGGACTCCGAGGGGGCGCGGCGGGGAGCTGTTTTTT.

The sample holds one count of this clone. J is TRBJ2-1 and V is TRBV6-2 or TRBV6-3, with 7 bases aligning to TRBD2. The CDR3 spans 15 residues. Per germline, CDR1 MNHEY and CDR2 SVGEGT. With V trimmed by 4 bases and J by 1 base, 4 bases remained unmatched. The CDR3 region has the DNA TGTGCCAGCAGTTCCCCGGGGGGATCCTACAATGAGCAGTTCTTC. Translating gives CASSSPGGSYNEQFF.

The gene calls are TRBV5-1 and TRBJ2-5; D uncertain. Germline V CDR1 and CDR2: SGHRS, YFSETQ. This CDR3 region has 14 residues. The V end lost 3 bases, the J end lost 5 bases, and 14 bases lay between the germline ends. The CDR3 region has the DNA TGCGCCAGCAGCTCGGGTGGATTCGGGGAGACCCAGTACTTC. Translating it yields CASSSGGFGETQYF.

This clone was recorded once. The J gene is TRBJ1-6, the V gene TRBV6-6; 7 bases align to TRBD1. The J segment lost 8 bases and the V segment lost 6 bases, leaving 7 bases of the junction unmatched. CDR1 is MNHNY, CDR2 SVGAGI, per germline (reference sequence). This CDR3 is 14 amino acids long. CDR3 sequence reads: CASRADREYSPLHF. Written as DNA, the CDR3 is TGTGCCAGCAGGGCCGACAGGGAGTATTCACCCCTCCACTTT.

In the case of this clone: Other DNA sequences of this sample code for an identical CDR3. This chain uses TRBV30 with TRBJ1-5; 9 bases line up with TRBD1. CDR1 and CDR2 (germline): GTSNPN, SVGIG (reference sequence). The CDR3 runs 14 residues. The ends lost 0 bases at V and 4 bases at J; junction bases unmatched: 1. Written as DNA, the CDR3 is TGTGCCTGGAGTGTTGGACAGGGGAATCAGCCCCAGCATTTT. This translates into CAWSVGQGNQPQHF.

This chain uses TRBV4-2 with TRBJ2-1; 7 nucleotides agree with TRBD2. The ends lost 0 bases at V and 2 bases at J; junction bases unmatched: 7. Germline lookup yields CDR1 LGHNA and CDR2 YNFKEQ. This CDR3 region has 17 residues. The CDR3, as DNA: TGTGCCAGCAGCCAAGATTTAGCGCTAGCGGCCTACAATGAGCAGTTCTTC. This translates into CASSQDLALAAYNEQFF.

J is TRBJ2-1 and V is TRBV3-1 (or the pseudogene TRBV3-2); TRBD2 agrees at 11 bases. The CDR3 has 16 residues. Germline values: CDR1 LGHDT, CDR2 YNNKEL (reference sequence). Unmatched junction bases numbered 6, after V lost 2 bases and J lost 6 bases. This CDR3 reads CASSQPGTSGTNEQFF. The CDR3 DNA sequence: TGTGCCAGCAGCCAACCCGGGACTAGCGGAACCAATGAGCAGTTCTTC.

The chain links TRBV29-1 to TRBJ2-3, with TRBD2 identical over 11 bases. The CDR3 is made up of 14 amino acids. V lost 7 bases and J lost 5; bases outside the gene matches: 8. Looked up from germline, CDR1 is SQVTM and CDR2 is ANQGSEA. CDR3 in amino acids: CSAPGLAVRDTQYF. The CDR3 region has the DNA TGCAGCGCACCGGGACTAGCGGTTCGAGATACGCAGTATTTT.

This clone was picked up one time. The genes are TRBV3-1 (or the pseudogene TRBV3-2) and TRBJ1-2, with D tentatively TRBD1 (5 bases). V was clipped by 4 bases and J by 6 bases, with 12 bases between them. CDR1 is LGHDT, CDR2 YNNKEL, per germline (reference sequence). The CDR3 is made up of 13 amino acids. The CDR3: CASSLGRGNGYTF. The CDR3 coding sequence is TGTGCCAGCAGCCTCGGTAGGGGCAATGGCTACACCTTC.

V and J are TRBV29-1 and TRBJ2-1; perhaps TRBD1 as D (6 bases). The CDR3 spans 15 residues. V was clipped by 3 bases and J by 0 bases, with 12 bases between them. Germline V gene lookup returns CDR1 SQVTM and CDR2 ANQGSEA. The CDR3 DNA sequence: TGCAGCGTTGACGGAGACAGGAGCTCCTACAATGAGCAGTTCTTC. It codes for CSVDGDRSSYNEQFF.

The sample holds one count of this clone. The chain couples TRBV10-3 to TRBJ2-5; 7 nucleotides line up with TRBD2. Germline V lookup: CDR1 ENHRY, CDR2 SYGVKD. The CDR3 contains 13 residues. V shed 6 bases and J 5 bases; nucleotides not matched to a gene: 6. The CDR3 nucleotides read TGTGCCATCAGCTCTGGACTAGACGAGACCCAGTACTTC. Its translation is CAISSGLDETQYF.

The CDR3 nucleotides read TGTGCCAGCTCACCTTCCGGGGGGGCCAAAAACATTCAGTACTTC. Protein sequence: CASSPSGGAKNIQYF. The V call is TRBV18, the J call TRBJ2-4; 7 bases map to TRBD2. Germline CDR1 and CDR2: KGHSH and LQKENI. CDR3 size: 15 residues. V trimming: 3 bases; J trimming: 1 base; junction bases outside the gene matches: 3.

The CDR3 DNA sequence: TGTGCCAGCAGCGGAGGACTAGCGGCCACAGATACGCAGTATTTT. Translation: CASSGGLAATDTQYF. The chain uses TRBV9 and TRBJ2-3, with 10 nucleotides matching TRBD2. The CDR3 length is 15 residues. Germline CDR1 is SGDLS and CDR2 is YYNGEE. The junction had 3 bases not matched to a gene; V was cut back by 3 bases and J by 2 bases. The whole variable domain, filled in from reference TRBV9 and TRBJ2-3, reads DSGVTQTPKHLITATGQRVTLRCSPRSGDLSVYWYQQSLDQGLQFLIQYYNGEERAKGNILERFSAQQFPDLHSELNLSSLELGDSALYFCASSGGLAATDTQYFGPGTRLTVL.

The table lists this clone with a count of one. The chain couples TRBV11-3 to TRBJ2-2; a weak D match, TRBD1 (6 bases). Germline CDR1 reads SGHNT; CDR2 reads YENEEA. Trimming shortened V by 5 bases and J by 2 bases, and 18 bases separated the two germline ends. CDR3 length: 17 residues. CDR3 amino acids: CASSPSGQGLNTGELFF. As DNA, the CDR3 is TGTGCCAGCAGCCCGTCCGGTCAGGGGCTTAACACCGGGGAGCTGTTTTTT.